This TCR beta chain appears in the sequencing data of a study of blood T cell repertoires in COVID-19. Study-level background: Sites across the United States, Italy and Spain contributed samples from acute and convalescent COVID-19. T cells, B-cell-depleted T cells, or PBMCs supplied cDNA or gDNA.

Authors' analysis steps: Reference gene primer amplification yielded estimated nucleated cell counts. The data were produced by immunoSEQ multiplex PCR, yet TCRdb's version contains in-frame clones alone and is incomplete. The DNA gave D and trimming, while V, J and clone size come from that table. In the table there are fewer than 300,000 clones, around nine tenths of which are singletons. This clonotype was obtained from a man aged 40-50 years who had recovered from COVID-19. Sequencing used peripheral blood.

The CDR3 DNA is TGTGCCAGTAGCCCGACCGGGTCTTCCTATGAAAAACTGTTTTTT. This encodes CASSPTGSSYEKLFF. V usage is TRBV19 and J usage is TRBJ1-4; D gene ambiguous. Trimming cost V 6 bases and J 6 bases, with 17 bases left between them. The CDR3 has 15 residues. Germline CDR1 is LNHDA and CDR2 is SQIVND (reference sequence).